The following is a T cell receptor beta chain sequence with its context. The data were taken from a study of blood T cell repertoires in COVID-19. Across the study: Whether acute or convalescent, the COVID-19 samples came from the United States, Italy and Spain.

The cohort comprised adults aged about 18 to 89 years residing in about 25 US areas. The authors' processing: Estimation of nucleated cell counts relied on the amplification of reference gene primers. Profiled with immunoSEQ multiplex PCR; TCRdb holds only in-frame clones, not every one. The V and J calls and clone size were taken over from that table, and D and trimming were inferred from the DNA. Altogether approximately 280,000 clones are present, around nine tenths being singletons, with the ten largest covering less than 2%. The material sequenced was PBMCs or T cells enriched from blood (not recorded which). The receptor's source is a woman aged 55-69 years who had recovered from COVID-19.

CDR3 region: CASSFSGRAWEQFF. The CDR3 DNA reads TGTGCCAGCAGCTTTAGCGGGAGGGCCTGGGAGCAGTTCTTC. The genes are TRBV9 and TRBJ2-1; 11 positions agree with TRBD2. With 4 bases clipped from V and 10 bases from J, the junction kept 7 bases outside the gene matches. The CDR3 has 14 amino acids. Germline assignment: CDR1 SGDLS and CDR2 YYNGEE. Full variable domain (rest looked up from reference TRBV9 and TRBJ2-1): DSGVTQTPKHLITATGQRVTLRCSPRSGDLSVYWYQQSLDQGLQFLIQYYNGEERAKGNILERFSAQQFPDLHSELNLSSLELGDSALYFCASSFSGRAWEQFFGPGTRLTVL.